The 17 T cell receptor beta chains presented below share a single source sample, sequenced in a study of OX40 agonist ivuxolimab in advanced cancers. Data came from immunoSEQ multiplex PCR; TCRdb stores just in-frame clones and leaves some out. The sample has 40,000 to 60,000 clones, 80% to 95% seen once. Specimen: CD4+ or CD8+ T cells sorted from blood, collected in a trial of the OX40 agonist ivuxolimab. These receptors originate from an adult with an advanced solid tumor such as melanoma, head and neck, liver or kidney cancer.

The V call is TRBV5-4, the J call TRBJ2-7; D may be TRBD1 (6 bases). In germline, CDR1 is SGHNT, CDR2 YYREEE (reference sequence). V lost 4 bases and J 6 bases, leaving 14 bases between the germline ends. This CDR3 contains 13 residues. The CDR3 nucleotides read TGTGCCAGCAGCGCCGGACAGCTTGGCGAGCAGTACTTC. Residues: CASSAGQLGEQYF.

The chain couples TRBV6-5 to TRBJ2-3; D is unresolved. The germline V gene encodes CDR1 MNHEY and CDR2 SVGAGI. The length of the CDR3 is 14 residues. With 3 bases removed from V and 2 bases from J, the gap between germline ends came to 9 bases. CDR3 sequence: CASSYGQHTDTQYF. CDR3 nucleotide sequence: TGTGCCAGCAGTTATGGCCAGCACACAGATACGCAGTATTTT.

This chain uses TRBV2 with TRBJ2-3, with 9 bases identical to TRBD1. Germline V gives CDR1 SNHLY, CDR2 FYNNEI. This CDR3 comprises 17 residues. J lost 6 bases, V lost 6 bases, and 16 bases had no gene match. The CDR3 coding sequence is TGTGCCAGCAGCGCGATACCCGGGGACAGGGTGTCCGATACGCAGTATTTT. Protein sequence: CASSAIPGDRVSDTQYF.

This chain links TRBV11-2 with TRBJ2-3; D possibly corresponds to TRBD1 (5 bases). CDR3 size: 14 residues. V lost 7 bases and J lost 5, with 16 bases in between. Germline V gives CDR1 SGHAT, CDR2 FQNNGV. The CDR3 protein is CASKLIRAKDTQYF. The CDR3 nucleotides read TGTGCCAGCAAATTAATCAGGGCGAAAGATACGCAGTATTTT.

The rearrangement links TRBV11-3 to TRBJ2-1; 9 bases are a match to TRBD2. V lost 1 base and J lost 8; bases outside the gene matches: 6. The CDR3 extends over 15 amino acids. Germline assignment: CDR1 SGHNT and CDR2 YENEEA. The CDR3 reads CASSLGSRGGYEQFF. The DNA of the CDR3 is TGTGCCAGCAGCTTAGGATCGCGGGGGGGCTATGAGCAGTTCTTC.

The chain recombines TRBV6-5 with TRBJ2-1; the D gene is possibly TRBD1 (6 bases). Germline CDR1 is MNHEY and CDR2 is SVGAGI. This CDR3 comprises 12 residues. Trimming left V 0 bases short and J 9 bases short, with 6 bases between. Written as DNA, the CDR3 is TGTGCCAGCAGTTACTCGGGGGCTGAGCAGTTCTTC. Its translation is CASSYSGAEQFF.

J is TRBJ2-3 and V is TRBV9, with D perhaps matching TRBD2 (6 bases). Germline V gene data show CDR1 as SGDLS and CDR2 as YYNGEE. V dropped 0 bases and J dropped 2 bases, with 10 bases sitting between them. The CDR3 is made up of 15 amino acids. The CDR3 sequence is CASSVVGTSTDTQYF. DNA for the CDR3: TGTGCCAGCAGCGTAGTGGGGACTTCCACAGATACGCAGTATTTT.

The chain employs TRBV4-1 and TRBJ2-7; 8 nucleotides line up with TRBD1. J lost 3 bases, V lost 0 bases, and 4 bases had no gene match. The germline CDR1 and CDR2 sequences are MGHRA and YSYEKL. This CDR3 region has 15 residues. The chain's CDR3 is CASSQEGQESYEQYF. The CDR3 bases are TGCGCCAGCAGCCAAGAGGGACAGGAGAGCTACGAGCAGTACTTC.

The V gene is TRBV6-6, the J gene TRBJ1-5; D ambiguous. There are 16 residues in the CDR3. Germline V lookup: CDR1 MNHNY, CDR2 SVGAGI (reference sequence). Trimming left V 5 bases short and J 0 bases short, with 14 bases between. The CDR3, as DNA: TGTGCCAGCAGTGGCCCCGTTTACTATAGCAATCAGCCCCAGCATTTT. Translating it yields CASSGPVYYSNQPQHF.

V gene TRBV11-2 combines with J gene TRBJ1-5; D gene unclear. CDR1 and CDR2 from the germline V gene are SGHAT and FQNNGV. Trimming took off 1 base at V and 0 bases at J, with 7 bases between the two ends. This CDR3 has 15 residues. DNA of the CDR3: TGTGCCAGCAGCTTAGGAGACGGTAGCAATCAGCCCCAGCATTTT. This sequence encodes CASSLGDGSNQPQHF.

This rearrangement joins TRBV13 to TRBJ2-3, with D unresolved. V was trimmed by 1 base and J by 2 bases, leaving 10 bases between them. This CDR3 comprises 15 residues. The germline V gene has CDR1 PRHDT and CDR2 FYEKMQ (reference sequence). CDR3 sequence (DNA): TGTGCCAGCAGCTTAGACGGCTCATCCACAGATACGCAGTATTTT. Protein sequence: CASSLDGSSTDTQYF.

The V and J genes are TRBV10-3 and TRBJ2-3; 8 bases fit TRBD1. CDR3 length: 14 residues. V lost 11 bases and J lost 1; bases outside the gene matches: 8. Looked up from germline, CDR1 is ENHRY and CDR2 is SYGVKD. The CDR3 here is CALWTGKGTDTQYF. CDR3 bases: TGTGCCCTATGGACAGGGAAGGGCACAGATACGCAGTATTTT.

The chain employs TRBV9 and TRBJ1-2; D ambiguous. The V and J ends lost 3 bases and 8 bases respectively, with 14 bases between them. Germline CDR1 and CDR2: SGDLS and YYNGEE. This CDR3 comprises 13 residues. In DNA, the CDR3 is TGTGCCAGCAGCGCGGACGGACCTAGCGGCTACACCTTC. Amino acid sequence: CASSADGPSGYTF.

This chain joins TRBV9 and TRBJ2-6, with D maybe TRBD1 (6 bases). This CDR3 region has 15 residues. The V end was cut by 4 bases, the J end by 4 bases, with 12 bases between. Germline V gene lookup returns CDR1 SGDLS and CDR2 YYNGEE. The CDR3 DNA reads as TGTGCCAGCAGCCCACAGGGTCCCGGGGCCAACGTCCTGACTTTC. Protein product: CASSPQGPGANVLTF.

The rearrangement links TRBV2 to TRBJ2-7; the match to TRBD2 covers 12 bases. The V and J ends lost 6 bases and 3 bases, in that order; junction bases with no gene match: 3. The CDR3 spans 14 residues. Germline loops: CDR1 SNHLY, CDR2 FYNNEI. The CDR3 DNA reads as TGTGCCAGCAGATGGACTAGCGGGGTCTACGAGCAGTACTTC. It is translated as CASRWTSGVYEQYF.

The chain combines TRBV6-1 with TRBJ2-2; 11 bases align to TRBD2. The ends lost 4 bases at V and 6 bases at J; junction bases unmatched: 4. From germline, CDR1 is MNHNS and CDR2 SASEGT. CDR3 size: 15 residues. In nucleotides, the CDR3 is TGTGCCAGCAGTGGGAATAGCGGGGGGGCCGGGGAGCTGTTTTTT. Translation: CASSGNSGGAGELFF.

The chain links TRBV15 to TRBJ1-4; D gene unclear. This CDR3 region has 14 residues. V was shortened by 6 bases and J by 0 bases, with 8 bases between the two germline ends. From germline, CDR1 is LNHNV and CDR2 YYDKDF (reference sequence). CDR3 protein: CATRPMATNEKLFF. The DNA for the CDR3 is TGTGCCACCAGGCCCATGGCAACTAATGAAAAACTGTTTTTT.